Listed below are T cell receptor beta chains from one sample, sequenced in a study of T-cell memory formation after mild COVID-19. One entry per CDR3 protein results from TCRdb running MiXCR on the 5' RACE reads. The sample has fewer than 700,000 distinct CDR3 sequences; about a fifth are singletons. Sequencing was done on a sample of PBMCs or a T cell subset sorted from them (not recorded which). All receptors come from an adult woman who had mild COVID-19 (a few samples of this study predate the infection). Cell type and time point are not known. Both conserved end residues are part of each CDR3. A D gene is named only where the DNA matches it firmly. Where a row states a size, it is once, few, many or the class of an expanded clone; other rows omit it.

J gene,V gene,clone size,D gene,CDR3 protein,CDR3 DNA
TRBJ1-1,TRBV7-9,.,.,CASSTNRDTYTEAFF,TGTGCCAGCAGCACAAACCGGGACACCTACACTGAAGCTTTCTTT
TRBJ1-1,TRBV7-2,few,.,CASSFVSTTEAFF,TGTGCCAGCAGCTTTGTGTCTACCACTGAAGCTTTCTTT
TRBJ2-1,TRBV7-9,many,TRBD2,CASSFGRGLDYNEQFF,TGTGCCAGCAGCTTCGGGCGGGGACTAGATTACAATGAGCAGTTCTTC
TRBJ1-1,TRBV24-1,.,.,CATSDPGTSEAFF,TGTGCCACCAGTGACCCGGGGACGAGTGAAGCTTTCTTT
TRBJ2-7,TRBV7-9,.,TRBD2,CASSSRLATYEQYF,TGTGCCAGCAGCTCAAGACTAGCGACCTACGAGCAGTACTTC
TRBJ1-5,TRBV12-3/TRBV12-4,.,TRBD1,CASSLSSGQGGRGQPQHF,TGTGCCAGCAGTTTATCGTCGGGACAGGGAGGCAGGGGTCAGCCCCAGCATTTT
TRBJ1-2,TRBV12-3/TRBV12-4,.,.,CACLVRPSNYGYTF,TGTGCCTGTCTCGTGAGGCCATCTAACTATGGCTACACCTTC
TRBJ1-2,TRBV7-2,.,.,CASSLAGQNFYGYTF,TGTGCCAGCAGCTTAGCAGGACAGAATTTCTATGGCTACACCTTC
TRBJ2-5,TRBV5-1,.,.,CASTQSKETQYF,TGCGCCAGCACCCAATCCAAAGAGACCCAGTACTTC
TRBJ2-7,TRBV7-2,few,TRBD2,CASSTISGSSYEQYF,TGTGCCAGCAGCACCATTAGCGGGAGTTCCTACGAGCAGTACTTC
TRBJ1-1,TRBV7-6,.,.,CASSRFLGSTEAFF,TGTGCCAGCAGCCGCTTCTTAGGGAGCACTGAAGCTTTCTTT
TRBJ1-6,TRBV7-3,.,TRBD1,CASSPGTVSQFGSPLHF,TGTGCCAGCAGCCCCGGGACAGTATCCCAATTTGGTTCACCCCTCCACTTT
TRBJ2-1,TRBV20-1,.,TRBD2,CSARDRGSGLAGLNEQFF,TGCAGTGCTAGAGATCGTGGATCGGGACTAGCGGGTCTCAATGAGCAGTTCTTC
TRBJ1-1,TRBV10-3,many,.,CATSQPRGNTEAFF,TGTGCCACCTCCCAGCCCAGGGGGAACACTGAAGCTTTCTTT
TRBJ2-3,TRBV19,.,TRBD1,CASSIEGQGITDTQYF,TGTGCCAGTAGTATAGAGGGACAGGGGATCACAGATACGCAGTATTTT
TRBJ1-2,TRBV19,few,.,CASSMAVASYGYTF,TGTGCCAGTAGTATGGCCGTCGCTTCCTATGGCTACACCTTC
TRBJ2-3,TRBV5-4,.,TRBD2,CASSLGGGGRTDTQYF,TGTGCCAGCAGCTTGGGTGGCGGGGGGCGCACAGATACGCAGTATTTT
TRBJ2-7,TRBV6-1,.,.,CASLSYEQYF,TGTGCCAGCCTTTCCTACGAGCAGTACTTC
TRBJ2-7,TRBV7-7,.,.,CASSKGWQTEQYF,TGTGCTAGCAGCAAGGGGTGGCAGACCGAGCAGTACTTC
TRBJ2-4,TRBV7-2,few,TRBD2,CASSFPSLAGGREGKNIQYF,TGTGCCAGCAGCTTTCCCTCCCTAGCGGGAGGGAGGGAAGGCAAAAACATTCAGTACTTC
TRBJ1-2,TRBV6-2/TRBV6-3,.,TRBD1,CASRERQGPYGYTF,TGTGCCAGCAGGGAGCGACAGGGGCCCTATGGCTACACCTTC
TRBJ2-1,TRBV14,many,.,CASSQAGFGQFF,TGTGCCAGCAGCCAGGCGGGGTTCGGGCAGTTCTTC
TRBJ1-2,TRBV12-3/TRBV12-4,.,TRBD1,CASSLSQGEYYGYTF,TGTGCCAGCAGTTTGTCACAGGGGGAATATTATGGCTACACCTTC
TRBJ2-7,TRBV25-1,few,.,CASSEFKGTYEQYF,TGTGCCAGCAGTGAATTTAAGGGAACCTACGAGCAGTACTTC
TRBJ2-6,TRBV6-6,.,.,CASSYSPMGAGANVLTF,TGTGCCAGCAGTTACTCACCTATGGGGGCTGGGGCCAACGTCCTGACTTTC
TRBJ2-3,TRBV6-5,few,TRBD2,CASRGGLDYTDTQYF,TGTGCCAGCAGGGGGGGACTAGATTACACAGATACGCAGTATTTT
TRBJ2-5,TRBV2,few,TRBD2,CASTRSGGAEETQYF,TGTGCCAGCACTCGAAGCGGGGGGGCTGAGGAGACCCAGTACTTC
TRBJ2-5,TRBV6-5,.,TRBD1,CATKRMGQGIGTQYF,TGTGCCACCAAGAGAATGGGACAGGGGATAGGGACCCAGTACTTC
TRBJ2-3,TRBV19,few,.,CASSILGRSLDTQYF,TGTGCCAGTAGTATCTTGGGCCGGAGCCTAGATACGCAGTATTTT
TRBJ2-7,TRBV18,many,.,CASSPHSYEQYF,TGTGCCAGCTCACCCCACTCCTACGAGCAGTACTTC
TRBJ1-2,TRBV7-9,.,TRBD1,CASSVEPGQRYGYTF,TGTGCCAGCAGCGTCGAACCGGGACAGAGATATGGCTACACCTTC
TRBJ2-7,TRBV2,.,.,CASSEGRGAYEQYF,TGTGCCAGCAGTGAGGGCAGGGGAGCCTACGAGCAGTACTTC
TRBJ2-7,TRBV24-1,few,.,CATSDPLHEQYF,TGTGCCACCAGTGACCCTCTACACGAGCAGTACTTC
TRBJ2-6,TRBV16,.,.,CASSQIFGHGGANVLTF,TGTGCCAGCAGCCAAATTTTCGGACACGGGGGGGCCAACGTCCTGACTTTC